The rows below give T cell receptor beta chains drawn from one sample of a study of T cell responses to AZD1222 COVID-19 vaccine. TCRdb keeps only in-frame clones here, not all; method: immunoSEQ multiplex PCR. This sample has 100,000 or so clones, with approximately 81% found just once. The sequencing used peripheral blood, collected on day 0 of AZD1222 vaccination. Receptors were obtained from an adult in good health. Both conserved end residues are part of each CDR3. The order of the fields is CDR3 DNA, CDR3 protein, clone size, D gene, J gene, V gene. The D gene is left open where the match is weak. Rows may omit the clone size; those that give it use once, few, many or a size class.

CDR3nt: TGTGCCAGCAGCCCGGGGACTAGCGGGACCTACGAGCAGTACTTC
CDR3aa: CASSPGTSGTYEQYF
abundance: -
d_gene: TRBD2
j_gene: TRBJ2-7
v_gene: TRBV5-4

CDR3nt: TGTGCCAGTAGCTCTTGGAGGCAGACCTCCACCGGCTATGGCTACACCTTC
CDR3aa: CASSSWRQTSTGYGYTF
abundance: -
d_gene: -
j_gene: TRBJ1-2
v_gene: TRBV19

CDR3nt: TGTGCCAGCCGGACCGATATTCTCCGGAGGGGCCCACATCAGCCCCAGCATTTT
CDR3aa: CASRTDILRRGPHQPQHF
abundance: few
d_gene: -
j_gene: TRBJ1-5
v_gene: TRBV6-4

CDR3nt: TGTGCTAGTGGACCAGACGGGACGAAAGAGACCCAGTACTTC
CDR3aa: CASGPDGTKETQYF
abundance: -
d_gene: -
j_gene: TRBJ2-5
v_gene: TRBV12-5

CDR3nt: TGTGCCACCAACAGGGCCCCTCAAGAGACCCAGTACTTC
CDR3aa: CATNRAPQETQYF
abundance: -
d_gene: -
j_gene: TRBJ2-5
v_gene: TRBV25-1

CDR3nt: TGTGCCACCACAGGGGCAGCGATGGGTGGCTACACCTTC
CDR3aa: CATTGAAMGGYTF
abundance: -
d_gene: -
j_gene: TRBJ1-2
v_gene: TRBV15

CDR3nt: TGTGCCAGCAGCTTCACAGGGGAAACTGAAGCTTTCTTT
CDR3aa: CASSFTGETEAFF
abundance: -
d_gene: TRBD1
j_gene: TRBJ1-1
v_gene: TRBV7-9

CDR3nt: TGTGCCAGCAGTGCCACAGGGGGGGAGACCCAGTACTTC
CDR3aa: CASSATGGETQYF
abundance: -
d_gene: TRBD1
j_gene: TRBJ2-5
v_gene: TRBV6-4

CDR3nt: TGTGCCAGCAGCCAAGACAGGGGAGGACAGTATCGAACCCGGCCGATTTTT
CDR3aa: CASSQDRGGQYRTRPIF
abundance: -
d_gene: -
j_gene: TRBJ2-2
v_gene: TRBV3-1/TRBV3-2

CDR3nt: TGTGCCACCCGCGGGGGGGCCATTGACATTCAGTACTTC
CDR3aa: CATRGGAIDIQYF
abundance: -
d_gene: TRBD2
j_gene: TRBJ2-4
v_gene: TRBV15

CDR3nt: TGTGCCAGCAGCGAGGGGGTGGGTTTAAGCAATCAGCCCCAGCATTTT
CDR3aa: CASSEGVGLSNQPQHF
abundance: -
d_gene: -
j_gene: TRBJ1-5
v_gene: TRBV9

CDR3nt: TGCAGCGTTGGGGACAGGAGCTCCTACGAGCAGTACTTC
CDR3aa: CSVGDRSSYEQYF
abundance: -
d_gene: TRBD1
j_gene: TRBJ2-7
v_gene: TRBV29-1

CDR3nt: TGTGCCAGCAGACGGGCGGGGACAGGGGCCTACGAGCAGTACTTC
CDR3aa: CASRRAGTGAYEQYF
abundance: -
d_gene: TRBD1
j_gene: TRBJ2-7
v_gene: TRBV28

CDR3nt: TGTGCCAGCAGCCATCCCGACAGGGGGCGTGAAAAACTGTTTTTT
CDR3aa: CASSHPDRGREKLFF
abundance: -
d_gene: TRBD1
j_gene: TRBJ1-4
v_gene: TRBV4-2

CDR3nt: TGTGCCAGCAGTATGTCCGGGGCCAGTGGTGAAAAACTGTTTTTT
CDR3aa: CASSMSGASGEKLFF
abundance: -
d_gene: -
j_gene: TRBJ1-4
v_gene: TRBV28

CDR3nt: TGCAGCGTTGAAGATAAGGTGGGTCGGATCCTCCGGTACTTC
CDR3aa: CSVEDKVGRILRYF
abundance: once
d_gene: -
j_gene: TRBJ2-5
v_gene: TRBV29-1

CDR3nt: TGTGCCAGCAGCTTTTTGACTAGCGCCAGCTCCTACAATGAGCAGTTCTTC
CDR3aa: CASSFLTSASSYNEQFF
abundance: -
d_gene: TRBD2
j_gene: TRBJ2-1
v_gene: TRBV7-9

CDR3nt: TGTGCCAGCAGTTTTTCGGGGAGGGAGCAGTTCTTC
CDR3aa: CASSFSGREQFF
abundance: -
d_gene: -
j_gene: TRBJ2-1
v_gene: TRBV27

CDR3nt: TGTGCCAGCAGCTTAGATGGGGGGGACCGGGAGACCCAGTACTTC
CDR3aa: CASSLDGGDRETQYF
abundance: -
d_gene: TRBD2
j_gene: TRBJ2-5
v_gene: TRBV11-3

CDR3nt: TGTGCCAGCAGTTTTGCGGGGGGCTATGGCTACACCTTC
CDR3aa: CASSFAGGYGYTF
abundance: once
d_gene: -
j_gene: TRBJ1-2
v_gene: TRBV12-3/TRBV12-4

CDR3nt: TGCGCCAGCAGCCAAGATACATCGACTAACTATGGCTACACCTTC
CDR3aa: CASSQDTSTNYGYTF
abundance: -
d_gene: -
j_gene: TRBJ1-2
v_gene: TRBV4-1

CDR3nt: TGTGCCAGTAGTCTCGGGGGGCTCACTGAAGCTTTCTTT
CDR3aa: CASSLGGLTEAFF
abundance: -
d_gene: -
j_gene: TRBJ1-1
v_gene: TRBV19

CDR3nt: TGTGCCAGCAGCCGTGACTTGAGCTCCTACGAGCAGTACTTC
CDR3aa: CASSRDLSSYEQYF
abundance: -
d_gene: -
j_gene: TRBJ2-7
v_gene: TRBV5-4

CDR3nt: TGCGCCAGCAGCTTGGTCCTAGCCTATGAGCAGTTCTTC
CDR3aa: CASSLVLAYEQFF
abundance: -
d_gene: -
j_gene: TRBJ2-1
v_gene: TRBV5-1

CDR3nt: TGTGCCAGCAGTCAGGCAGGTTCCATGAACACTGAAGCTTTCTTT
CDR3aa: CASSQAGSMNTEAFF
abundance: few
d_gene: -
j_gene: TRBJ1-1
v_gene: TRBV11-3

CDR3nt: TGCGCCAGCAGCTTGGCAGGTTTTGAAGCTTTCTTT
CDR3aa: CASSLAGFEAFF
abundance: -
d_gene: -
j_gene: TRBJ1-1
v_gene: TRBV5-1

CDR3nt: TGTGCCAGCAGTGATTACAGGGCTATGAACACTGAAGCTTTCTTT
CDR3aa: CASSDYRAMNTEAFF
abundance: -
d_gene: -
j_gene: TRBJ1-1
v_gene: TRBV2

CDR3nt: TGTGCCAGCAGCTTACGACAGGGAGGTGGAAACACCATATATTTT
CDR3aa: CASSLRQGGGNTIYF
abundance: once
d_gene: TRBD1
j_gene: TRBJ1-3
v_gene: TRBV11-3

CDR3nt: TGTGCTAGCAGCTTGGACCGTTCCTACGAGCAGTACTTC
CDR3aa: CASSLDRSYEQYF
abundance: -
d_gene: -
j_gene: TRBJ2-7
v_gene: TRBV7-7

CDR3nt: TGTGCCAGCATGCTGGGGGGGCCGACTAATGAAAAACTGTTTTTT
CDR3aa: CASMLGGPTNEKLFF
abundance: -
d_gene: -
j_gene: TRBJ1-4
v_gene: TRBV2

CDR3nt: TGTGCCAGCAGCCTTGGGGCGGGCGACGAGCAGTACTTC
CDR3aa: CASSLGAGDEQYF
abundance: -
d_gene: -
j_gene: TRBJ2-7
v_gene: TRBV7-9